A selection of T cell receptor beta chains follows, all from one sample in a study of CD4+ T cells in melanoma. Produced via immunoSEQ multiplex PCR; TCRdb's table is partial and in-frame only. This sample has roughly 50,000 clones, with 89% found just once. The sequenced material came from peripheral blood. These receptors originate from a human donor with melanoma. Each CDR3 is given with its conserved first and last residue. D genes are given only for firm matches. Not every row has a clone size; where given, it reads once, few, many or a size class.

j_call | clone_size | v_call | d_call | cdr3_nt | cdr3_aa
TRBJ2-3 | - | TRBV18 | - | TGTGCCAGCTCACCAGTTCAGGGGCTCGGGGATACGCAGTATTTT | CASSPVQGLGDTQYF
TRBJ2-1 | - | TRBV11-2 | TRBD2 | TGTGCCAGCCGTGTAGGACAGCCCGGGACTAGCGGGGGAAGCGATGAGCAGTTCTTC | CASRVGQPGTSGGSDEQFF
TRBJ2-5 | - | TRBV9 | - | TGTGCCAGCAGCCCAGAGCCGGAGGTCCAAGAGACCCAGTACTTC | CASSPEPEVQETQYF
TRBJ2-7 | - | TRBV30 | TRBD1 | TGTGCCTGGAGTGCCAAACACAGGGGCCTAACCTACGAGCAGTACTTC | CAWSAKHRGLTYEQYF
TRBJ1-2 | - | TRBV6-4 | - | TGTGCCAGCAGTGACCCAGGGGCTGGCTACACCTTC | CASSDPGAGYTF
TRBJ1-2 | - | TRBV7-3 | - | TGTGCCAGCAGTCGGGACCCTGGGGTTGGCTACACCTTC | CASSRDPGVGYTF
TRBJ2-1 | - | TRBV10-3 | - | TGTGCCATCACTAAGGATGGGGTCAATGAGCAGTTCTTC | CAITKDGVNEQFF
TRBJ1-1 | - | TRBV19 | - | TGTGCCAGTAGTCAAGGACACCTGAACACTGAAGCTTTCTTT | CASSQGHLNTEAFF
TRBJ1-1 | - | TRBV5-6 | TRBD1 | TGTGCCAGCAGCTTGAATACAGGGGGAAGTACTGAAGCTTTCTTT | CASSLNTGGSTEAFF
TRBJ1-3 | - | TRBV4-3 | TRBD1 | TGCGCCAGCAGCCACGAGACAGGGCCTGGAAACACCATATATTTT | CASSHETGPGNTIYF
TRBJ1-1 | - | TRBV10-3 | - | TGTGCCACCAAAGAGGACGACGGCGGGTCTGAAGCTTTCTTT | CATKEDDGGSEAFF
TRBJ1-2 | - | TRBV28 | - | TGTGCCAGCAGTTCGGCAGGGCCGAACTATGGCTACACCTTC | CASSSAGPNYGYTF
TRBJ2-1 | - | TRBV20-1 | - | TGCAGTGCTAAAAAGTACAATGAGCAGTTCTTC | CSAKKYNEQFF
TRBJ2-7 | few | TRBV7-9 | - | TGTGCCACCCGGTGGGCAGGGGAGTACGAGCAGTACTTC | CATRWAGEYEQYF
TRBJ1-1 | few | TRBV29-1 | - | TGCAGCGTTGATACAGACCTGAACACTGAAGCTTTCTTT | CSVDTDLNTEAFF
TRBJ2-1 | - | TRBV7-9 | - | TGTGCCAGCAGCCCTCCTCTAGGGGGAGCCTACAATGAGCAGTTCTTC | CASSPPLGGAYNEQFF
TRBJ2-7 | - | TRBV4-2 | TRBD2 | TGTGCCAGCAGCCAAGAGCGGGGGGGATCCTACGAGCAGTACTTC | CASSQERGGSYEQYF
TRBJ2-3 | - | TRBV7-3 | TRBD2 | TGTGCCAGCAGCTTAATGAGCGGGGGGGTCTCAGATACGCAGTATTTT | CASSLMSGGVSDTQYF